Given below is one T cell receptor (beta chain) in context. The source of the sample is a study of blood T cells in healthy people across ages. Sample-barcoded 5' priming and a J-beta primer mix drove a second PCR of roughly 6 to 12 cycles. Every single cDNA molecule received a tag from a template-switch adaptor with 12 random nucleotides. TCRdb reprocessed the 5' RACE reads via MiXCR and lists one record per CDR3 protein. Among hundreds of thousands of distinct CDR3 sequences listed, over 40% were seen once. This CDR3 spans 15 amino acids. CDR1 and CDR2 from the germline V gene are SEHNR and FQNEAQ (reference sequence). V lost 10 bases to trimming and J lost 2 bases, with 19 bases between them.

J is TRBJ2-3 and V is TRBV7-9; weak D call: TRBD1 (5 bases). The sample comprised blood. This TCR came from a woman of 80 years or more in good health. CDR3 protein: CAISQGLRYTDTQYF. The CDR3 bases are TGTGCCATCTCCCAGGGCTTGCGGTACACAGATACGCAGTATTTT.